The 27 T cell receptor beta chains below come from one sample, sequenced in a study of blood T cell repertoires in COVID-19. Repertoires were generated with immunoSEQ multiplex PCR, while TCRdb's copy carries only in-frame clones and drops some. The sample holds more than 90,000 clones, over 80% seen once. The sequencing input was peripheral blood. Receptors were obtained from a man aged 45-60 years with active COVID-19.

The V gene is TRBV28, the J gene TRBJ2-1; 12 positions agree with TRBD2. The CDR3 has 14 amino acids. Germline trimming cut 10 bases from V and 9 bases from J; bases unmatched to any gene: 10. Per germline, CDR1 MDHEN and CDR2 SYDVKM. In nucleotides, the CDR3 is TGTGCCACCCTGCCGGGACTAGCGGGCGTTGAGCAGTTCTTC. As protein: CATLPGLAGVEQFF. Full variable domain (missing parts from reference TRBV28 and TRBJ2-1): DVKVTQSSRYLVKRTGEKVFLECVQDMDHENMFWYRQDPGLGLRLIYFSYDVKMKEKGDIPEGYSVSREKKERFSLILESASTNQTSMYLCATLPGLAGVEQFFGPGTRLTVL.

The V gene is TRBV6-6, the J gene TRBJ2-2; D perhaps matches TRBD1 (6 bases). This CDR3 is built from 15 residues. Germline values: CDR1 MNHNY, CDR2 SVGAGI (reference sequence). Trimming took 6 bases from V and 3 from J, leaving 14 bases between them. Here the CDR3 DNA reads TGTGCCAGCAGAACCCAGGGGTATGACACCGGGGAGCTGTTTTTT. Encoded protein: CASRTQGYDTGELFF.

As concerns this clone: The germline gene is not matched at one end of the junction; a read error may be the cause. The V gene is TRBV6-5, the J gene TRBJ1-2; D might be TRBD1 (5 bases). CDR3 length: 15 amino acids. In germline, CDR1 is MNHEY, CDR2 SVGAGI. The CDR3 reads CASRYSSGDPRGYTF. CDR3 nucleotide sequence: TGTGCCAGCAGATACTCCAGCGGGGACCCCCGAGGCTACACCTTC.

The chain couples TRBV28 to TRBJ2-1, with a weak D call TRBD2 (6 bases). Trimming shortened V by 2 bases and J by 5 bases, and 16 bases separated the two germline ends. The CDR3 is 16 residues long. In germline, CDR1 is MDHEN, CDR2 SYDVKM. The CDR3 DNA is TGTGCCAGCAGTTTAGCCGGGAGAGGAGGCGACAATGAGCAGTTCTTC. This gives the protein CASSLAGRGGDNEQFF.

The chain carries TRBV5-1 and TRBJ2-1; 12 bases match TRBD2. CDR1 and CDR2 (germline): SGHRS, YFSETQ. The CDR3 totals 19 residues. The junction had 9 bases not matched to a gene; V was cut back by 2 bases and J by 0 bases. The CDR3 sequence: CASSFTSTSGSGSYNEQFF. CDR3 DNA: TGCGCCAGCAGCTTTACCTCGACTAGCGGGAGTGGCTCCTACAATGAGCAGTTCTTC.

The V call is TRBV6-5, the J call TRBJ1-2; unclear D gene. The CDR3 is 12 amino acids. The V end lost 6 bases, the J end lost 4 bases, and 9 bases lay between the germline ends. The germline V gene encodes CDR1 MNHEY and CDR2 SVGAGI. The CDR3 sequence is CASSRGSYGYTF. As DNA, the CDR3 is TGTGCCAGCAGCCGCGGCAGCTATGGCTACACCTTC.

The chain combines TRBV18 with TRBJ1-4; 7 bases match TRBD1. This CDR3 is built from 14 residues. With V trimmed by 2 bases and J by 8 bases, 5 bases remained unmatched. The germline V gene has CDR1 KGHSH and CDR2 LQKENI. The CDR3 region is CASSPGGQKEKLFF. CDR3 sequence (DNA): TGTGCCAGCTCACCAGGGGGACAGAAGGAAAAACTGTTTTTT. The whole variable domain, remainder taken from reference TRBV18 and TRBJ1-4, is NAGVMQNPRHLVRRRGQEARLRCSPMKGHSHVYWYRQLPEEGLKFMVYLQKENIIDESGMPKERFSAEFPKEGPSILRIQQVVRGDSAAYFCASSPGGQKEKLFFGSGTQLSVL.

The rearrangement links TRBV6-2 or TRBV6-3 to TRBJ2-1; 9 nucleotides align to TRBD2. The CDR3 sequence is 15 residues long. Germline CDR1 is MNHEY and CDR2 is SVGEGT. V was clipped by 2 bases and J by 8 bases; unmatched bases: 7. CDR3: CASSYRAGGPYEQFF. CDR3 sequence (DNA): TGTGCCAGCAGTTACCGGGCGGGAGGGCCGTATGAGCAGTTCTTC.

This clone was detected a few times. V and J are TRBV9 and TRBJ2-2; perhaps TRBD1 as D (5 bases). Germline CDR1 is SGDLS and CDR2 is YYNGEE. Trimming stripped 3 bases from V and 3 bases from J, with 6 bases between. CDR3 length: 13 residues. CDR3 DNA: TGTGCCAGCAGCGCACAGGACACCGGGGAGCTGTTTTTT. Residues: CASSAQDTGELFF. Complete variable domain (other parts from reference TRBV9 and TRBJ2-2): DSGVTQTPKHLITATGQRVTLRCSPRSGDLSVYWYQQSLDQGLQFLIQYYNGEERAKGNILERFSAQQFPDLHSELNLSSLELGDSALYFCASSAQDTGELFFGEGSRLTVL.

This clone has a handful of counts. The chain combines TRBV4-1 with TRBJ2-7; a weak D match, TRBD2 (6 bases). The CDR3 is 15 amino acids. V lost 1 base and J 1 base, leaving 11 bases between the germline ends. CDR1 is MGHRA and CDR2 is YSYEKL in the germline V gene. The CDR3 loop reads CASSQAGTPSYEQYF. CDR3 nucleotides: TGCGCCAGCAGCCAAGCCGGGACTCCGTCCTACGAGCAGTACTTC.

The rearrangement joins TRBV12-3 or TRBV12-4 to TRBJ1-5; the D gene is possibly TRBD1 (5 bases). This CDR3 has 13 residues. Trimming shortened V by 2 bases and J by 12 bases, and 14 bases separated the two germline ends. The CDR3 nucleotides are TGTGCCAGCAGTTTATATCAAGGGGTGGGCCAGCATTTT. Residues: CASSLYQGVGQHF.

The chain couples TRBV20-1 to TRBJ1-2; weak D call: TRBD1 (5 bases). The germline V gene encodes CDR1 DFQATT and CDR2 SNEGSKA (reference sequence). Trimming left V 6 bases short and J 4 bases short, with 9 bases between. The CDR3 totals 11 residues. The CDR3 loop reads CSAQDIYGYTF. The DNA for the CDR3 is TGCAGTGCCCAGGACATCTATGGCTACACCTTC.

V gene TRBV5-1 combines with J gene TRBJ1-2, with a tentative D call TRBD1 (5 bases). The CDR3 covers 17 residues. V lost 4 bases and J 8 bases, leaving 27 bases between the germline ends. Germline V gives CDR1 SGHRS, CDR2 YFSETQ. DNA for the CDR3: TGCGCCAGCAGCACAACCAGGGAAGCCGGCCACCTCACCGGCTACACCTTC. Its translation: CASSTTREAGHLTGYTF.

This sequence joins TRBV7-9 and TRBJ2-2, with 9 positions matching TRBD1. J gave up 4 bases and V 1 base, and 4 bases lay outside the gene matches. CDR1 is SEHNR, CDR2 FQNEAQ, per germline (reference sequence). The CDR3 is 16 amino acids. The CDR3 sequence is CASSLVGTGSTGELFF. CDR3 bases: TGTGCCAGCAGCTTAGTTGGGACAGGGTCCACCGGGGAGCTGTTTTTT.

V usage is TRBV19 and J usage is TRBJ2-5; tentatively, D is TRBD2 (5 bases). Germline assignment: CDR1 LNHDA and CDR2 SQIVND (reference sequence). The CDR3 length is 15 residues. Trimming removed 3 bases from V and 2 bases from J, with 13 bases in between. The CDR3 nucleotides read TGTGCCAGTAGTATTGGGCAGTGGAGGCAAGAGACCCAGTACTTC. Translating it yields CASSIGQWRQETQYF.

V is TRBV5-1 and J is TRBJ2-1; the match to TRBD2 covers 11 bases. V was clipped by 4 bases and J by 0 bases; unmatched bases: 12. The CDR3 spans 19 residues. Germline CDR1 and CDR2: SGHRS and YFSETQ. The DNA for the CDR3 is TGCGCCAGCAGCGGTAGCGGGAGGGCCCCCCGGAGCTCCTACAATGAGCAGTTCTTC. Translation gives CASSGSGRAPRSSYNEQFF.

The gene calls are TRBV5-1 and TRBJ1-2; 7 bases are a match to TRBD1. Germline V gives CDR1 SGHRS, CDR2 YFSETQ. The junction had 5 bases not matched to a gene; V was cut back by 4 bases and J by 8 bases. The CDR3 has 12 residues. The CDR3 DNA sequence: TGCGCCAGCAGCCCTGGACAGGACGGCTACACCTTC. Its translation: CASSPGQDGYTF.

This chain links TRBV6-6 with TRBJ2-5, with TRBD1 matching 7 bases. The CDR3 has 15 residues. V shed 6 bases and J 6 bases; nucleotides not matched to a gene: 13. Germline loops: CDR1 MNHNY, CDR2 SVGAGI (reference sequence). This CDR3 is CASSPTGATRQTQYF. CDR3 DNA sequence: TGTGCCAGCAGCCCAACAGGGGCCACAAGACAGACCCAGTACTTC.

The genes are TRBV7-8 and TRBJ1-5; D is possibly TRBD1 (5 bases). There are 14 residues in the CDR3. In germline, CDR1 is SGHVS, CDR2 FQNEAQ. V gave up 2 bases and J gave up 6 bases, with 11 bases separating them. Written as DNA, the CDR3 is TGTGCCAGCAGCTTAAGGGGCGTCGGTCAGCCCCAGCATTTT. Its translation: CASSLRGVGQPQHF.

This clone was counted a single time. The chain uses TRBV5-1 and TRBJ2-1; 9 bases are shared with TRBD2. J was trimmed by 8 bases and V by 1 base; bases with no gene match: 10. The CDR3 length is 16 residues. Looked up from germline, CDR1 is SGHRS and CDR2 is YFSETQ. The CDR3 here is CASSLIGSGSDHEQFF. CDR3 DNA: TGCGCCAGCAGCTTGATTGGTAGCGGGAGTGATCATGAGCAGTTCTTC.

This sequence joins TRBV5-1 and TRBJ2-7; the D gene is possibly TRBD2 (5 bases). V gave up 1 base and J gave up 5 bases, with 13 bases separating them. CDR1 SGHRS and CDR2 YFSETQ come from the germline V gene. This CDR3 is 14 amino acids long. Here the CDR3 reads CASSLLRSGDEQYF. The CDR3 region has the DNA TGCGCCAGCAGCTTGCTGAGAAGCGGCGACGAGCAGTACTTC.

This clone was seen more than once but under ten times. As DNA, the CDR3 is TGTGCCAGCGAAAGTGGGGGGTTTGGCTACACCTTC. The encoded protein is CASESGGFGYTF. The rearrangement uses TRBV7-9 and TRBJ1-2; a possible D gene is TRBD1 (5 bases). The CDR3 spans 12 residues. The V gene's germline CDR1 is SEHNR and CDR2 FQNEAQ (reference sequence). The V and J ends lost 8 bases and 7 bases respectively, with 14 bases between them.

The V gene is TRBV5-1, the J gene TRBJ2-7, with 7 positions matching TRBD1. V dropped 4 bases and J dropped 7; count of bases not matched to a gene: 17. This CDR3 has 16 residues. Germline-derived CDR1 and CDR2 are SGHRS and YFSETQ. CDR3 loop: CASSVNPGQLREEQYF. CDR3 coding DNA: TGCGCCAGCAGCGTGAACCCGGGACAGCTCCGTGAAGAGCAGTACTTC.

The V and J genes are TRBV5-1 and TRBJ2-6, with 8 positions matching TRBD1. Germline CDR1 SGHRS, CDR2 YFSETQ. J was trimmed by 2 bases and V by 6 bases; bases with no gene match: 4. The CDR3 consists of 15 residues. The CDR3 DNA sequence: TGCGCCAGCACCCAGGGGGCGGCTGGGGCCAACGTCCTGACTTTC. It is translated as CASTQGAAGANVLTF.

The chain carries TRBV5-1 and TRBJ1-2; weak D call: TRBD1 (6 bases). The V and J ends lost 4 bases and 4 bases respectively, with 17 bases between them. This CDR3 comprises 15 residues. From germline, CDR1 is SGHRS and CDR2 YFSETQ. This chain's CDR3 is CASSRIVTGSYGYTF. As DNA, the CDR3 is TGCGCCAGCAGCCGGATTGTGACAGGCAGCTATGGCTACACCTTC.

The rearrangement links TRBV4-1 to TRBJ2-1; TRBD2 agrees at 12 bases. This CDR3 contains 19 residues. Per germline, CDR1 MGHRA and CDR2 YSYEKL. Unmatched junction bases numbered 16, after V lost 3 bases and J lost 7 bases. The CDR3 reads CASSHKTGGLTSGGNEQFF. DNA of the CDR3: TGCGCCAGCAGCCACAAGACAGGGGGACTGACTAGCGGGGGTAATGAGCAGTTCTTC.

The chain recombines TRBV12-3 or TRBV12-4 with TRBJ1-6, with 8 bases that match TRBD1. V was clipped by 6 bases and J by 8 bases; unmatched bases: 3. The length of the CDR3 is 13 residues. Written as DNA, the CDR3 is TGTGCCAGCAGAGGACAGGGTGATTCACCCCTCCACTTT. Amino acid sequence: CASRGQGDSPLHF.